This TCR beta chain was profiled in a study of sequential checkpoint blockade in melanoma (dated by TCRdb to about 2019). A note on the overall study: Using 1:1 randomization, the trial assigned patients either to first-line nivolumab followed by ipilimumab (arm A) or to ipilimumab followed by nivolumab (arm B). Both trial sequences were followed by maintenance nivolumab.

TCRbeta CDR3 regions were immunosequenced from genomic DNA with the immunoSEQ Assay. Before high-throughput sequencing, the genomic DNA was amplified using bias-controlled multiplex PCR. From the authors' description of their analysis: To quantify the absolute abundance of each unique TCRbeta CDR3 region, the sequences were collapsed and filtered. Clonality, defined as 1 minus Pielou's evenness, was calculated using only productive rearrangements. Clones with significantly greater frequencies in on-treatment versus baseline samples were identified using a previously published method. The clones in this table, taken by TCRdb from immuneACCESS, are in-frame only. Not every clone is retained; where verified, under half of the shortfall comes from an unresolved V gene, and the cause of the rest is unknown. V and J calls and clone size are copied from that table; D and trimming were computed from the DNA. The sample contains about 21,000 clones, more than 80% of them found a single time. The biggest ten clones account for 10% of the sample.

In light of the paper, this sample's treatment or condition label describes: randomized to nivolumab then ipilimumab (arm A) or the reverse (arm B). Prior DNA-damaging chemotherapy had not been received by any trial patient. Thawed PBMCs were sorted on a FACS Aria II flow cytometer to isolate live CD3+CD8+ cells negative for CD19 and CD56. Samples came from patients with melanoma in CheckMate 064, a randomized, open-label phase II trial of sequential checkpoint blockade. Leukapheresis was used to collect peripheral blood mononuclear cells, which were then purified with Ficoll-Paque and frozen in human serum with about 9.3% DMSO. Immediately after sorting, the purity of the sorted blood CD3+CD8+ cells was confirmed to be >98%, and DNA was then extracted. CDR1 and CDR2 (SGHAT, FQNNGV) derive from the germline V gene. V loses 2 bases of germline sequence and J loses 0 bases, and the interval between the two ends is 11 bases. The CDR3 holds 17 amino acids from the cysteine to the phenylalanine. Only CDR3 DNA is held: 51 bases, read in frame from base 1.

As to this clone: What this receptor recognizes is not known. Qualities for individual bases were not recorded, and no much larger clone is one base off.

Paper-wide results and their limitations: The model for predicting response that combines TCR metrics with mutation burden needs to be validated in larger, independent patient cohorts.

The chain couples TRBV11-2 to TRBJ2-6, and the D gene may be TRBD1, 6 bases matching. The TCR originated in a human donor with melanoma. Sample: CD8+ T cells sorted from blood (inferred from file names), taken from a patient given nivolumab and ipilimumab in sequence. The bases are TGTGCCAGCAGCTTACAGGGGTCAAACTCTGGGGCCAACGTCCTGACTTTC. It encodes CASSLQGSNSGANVLTF.